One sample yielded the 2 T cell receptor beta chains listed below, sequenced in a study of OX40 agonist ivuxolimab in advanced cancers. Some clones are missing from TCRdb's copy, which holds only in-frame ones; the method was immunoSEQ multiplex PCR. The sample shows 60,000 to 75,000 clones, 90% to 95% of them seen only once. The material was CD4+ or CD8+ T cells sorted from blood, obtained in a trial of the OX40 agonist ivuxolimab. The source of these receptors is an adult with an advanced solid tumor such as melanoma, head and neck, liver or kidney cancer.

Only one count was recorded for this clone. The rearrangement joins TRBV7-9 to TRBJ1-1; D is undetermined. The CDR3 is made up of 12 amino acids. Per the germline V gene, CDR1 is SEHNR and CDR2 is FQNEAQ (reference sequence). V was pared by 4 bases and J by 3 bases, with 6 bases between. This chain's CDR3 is CASSSSHTEAFF. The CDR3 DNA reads TGTGCCAGCAGCTCCTCCCACACTGAAGCTTTCTTT.

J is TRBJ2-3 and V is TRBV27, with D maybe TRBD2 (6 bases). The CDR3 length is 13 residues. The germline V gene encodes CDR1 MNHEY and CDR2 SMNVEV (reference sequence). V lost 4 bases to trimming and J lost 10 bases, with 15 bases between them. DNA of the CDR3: TGTGCCAGCAGTTCGGAGGGTCCAGGGCCGCAGTATTTT. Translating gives CASSSEGPGPQYF.